This is a list of T cell receptor beta chains from one sample in a study of PD-L1 blockade in urothelial cancer. Assay: immunoSEQ multiplex PCR; the TCRdb copy retains only in-frame clones and omits some. The repertoire includes about 43,000 clones, around 82% of them detected once, and around 16% sits in the top ten. The starting material was PBMCs, obtained around atezolizumab (anti-PD-L1) treatment. The source of these receptors is a man aged 55-75 years with urothelial cancer. CDR3s include the opening cysteine and the closing phenylalanine or tryptophan. The D gene is left open where the match is weak. The listing skips clone size in some rows; elsewhere it reads once, few, many or a size class.

>NA|NA|TRBJ2-2|TRBV25-1
TGTGCCAGCAGTGAGGGAACAGCGGAAAAGCTGTTTTTT
CASSEGTAEKLFF
>NA|NA|TRBJ2-3|TRBV6-4
TGTGCCAGCAGTGAACGGCGGGGCACAGATACGCAGTATTTT
CASSERRGTDTQYF
>NA|TRBD1|TRBJ2-4|TRBV6-1
TGTGCCAGCAGTGAAGCGGGACAGGCTAACATTCAGTACTTC
CASSEAGQANIQYF
>NA|NA|TRBJ2-3|TRBV5-1
TGCGCCAGCAGCGGGGGGTCCGGCACAGATACGCAGTATTTT
CASSGGSGTDTQYF
>NA|NA|TRBJ1-6|TRBV28
TGTGCCAGCAGTTCCGGCAGGAGGAATTCACCCCTCCACTTT
CASSSGRRNSPLHF
>NA|NA|TRBJ1-2|TRBV30
TGTGCCTGGTTCTTCCCACTGGCAGGCTATGGCTACACCTTC
CAWFFPLAGYGYTF
>NA|NA|TRBJ2-1|TRBV7-6
TGTGCCAGCAGCTTAATGGGGCGGGGCCCTTACAATGAGCAGTTCTTC
CASSLMGRGPYNEQFF
>NA|NA|TRBJ2-3|TRBV28
TGTGCCAGCAGTTTGGGACAAGCAGATACGCAGTATTTT
CASSLGQADTQYF
>NA|NA|TRBJ2-5|TRBV6-1
TGTGCCAGCAGTGAAGACAGGGTCTCGGAGGAGACCCAGTACTTC
CASSEDRVSEETQYF
>NA|NA|TRBJ2-5|TRBV2
TGTGCCAGCAGTGTTGGGGGCGAGACCCAGTACTTC
CASSVGGETQYF
>NA|NA|TRBJ2-5|TRBV18
TGTGCCAGCTCACCCCTTAAAGAGACCCAGTACTTC
CASSPLKETQYF
>NA|TRBD1|TRBJ1-6|TRBV28
TGTGCCAGCAGTCCCGGGGACAGGGGGCATTCACCCCTCCACTTT
CASSPGDRGHSPLHF
>NA|NA|TRBJ2-3|TRBV5-1
TGCGCCAGCAGCTTGGAGGGGGGGACAGATACGCAGTATTTT
CASSLEGGTDTQYF
>NA|NA|TRBJ2-5|TRBV4-1
TGCGCCAGCAGTCTGCGAGAGACCCAGTACTTC
CASSLRETQYF
>NA|TRBD1|TRBJ2-7|TRBV5-1
TGCGCCAGCAGCTTGGGTCAGGGGGCGCTTACCTCCTACGAGCAGTACTTC
CASSLGQGALTSYEQYF
>once|NA|TRBJ1-5|TRBV7-9
TGTGCCAGCAGCTTAGGAGGGGGTGTCACTCAGCCCCAGCATTTT
CASSLGGGVTQPQHF
>NA|TRBD1|TRBJ1-1|TRBV4-1
TGCGCCAGCAGCCGACAGGGGCGGGACACTGAAGCTTTCTTT
CASSRQGRDTEAFF
>NA|NA|TRBJ2-5|TRBV28
TGTGCCAGCAGTTTGGCTACAGGGGAGACCCAGTACTTC
CASSLATGETQYF
>NA|NA|TRBJ2-7|TRBV11-2
TGTGCCAGCAGCTTATTGATCACAAGCTCCTACGAGCAGTACTTC
CASSLLITSSYEQYF
>once|NA|TRBJ1-1|TRBV28
TGTGCCAGCAGTTTACTGAGGGCGTACACTGAAGCTTTCTTT
CASSLLRAYTEAFF
>once|NA|TRBJ1-2|TRBV6-1
TGTGCCAGCAGTGAAACAGGGTCCCGCTCTAACTATGGCTACACCTTC
CASSETGSRSNYGYTF
>NA|TRBD1|TRBJ1-4|TRBV29-1
TGCAGCGTCGCCGGGACAGGGGTTGAAAAACTGTTTTTT
CSVAGTGVEKLFF
>NA|NA|TRBJ1-6|TRBV4-1
TGCGCCAGCAGCCAAGACGAAGGGGTTTATAATTCACCCCTCCACTTT
CASSQDEGVYNSPLHF
>NA|TRBD1|TRBJ2-3|TRBV4-2
TGTGCCAGCAGCCTTGGGGACAGGGGGGATACGCAGTATTTT
CASSLGDRGDTQYF
>NA|TRBD1|TRBJ2-3|TRBV27
TGTGCCAGCAGTCCACAGGGGGCAGATACGCAGTATTTT
CASSPQGADTQYF
>NA|NA|TRBJ1-3|TRBV6-5
TGTGCCAGCAGTGGGGGACTCTCTGGAAACACCATATATTTT
CASSGGLSGNTIYF
>once|NA|TRBJ1-3|TRBV7-8
TGTGCCAGCAGCCCAGGGGAAGGAAACACCATATATTTT
CASSPGEGNTIYF
>once|TRBD1|TRBJ1-6|TRBV28
TGTGCCAGCAGTACTCCCGGGACAGGGAATAATAATTCACCCCTCCACTTT
CASSTPGTGNNNSPLHF
>once|NA|TRBJ1-4|TRBV7-6
TGTGCCAGCAGCTTATCGGCGGGTGAAAAACTGTTTTTT
CASSLSAGEKLFF
>NA|TRBD2|TRBJ2-5|TRBV2
TGTGCCAGCAGCGGGGGGAATTTTGGGGGACTTCAAGAGACCCAGTACTTC
CASSGGNFGGLQETQYF
>NA|NA|TRBJ2-7|TRBV4-1
TGCGCCAGCAGCCAAGTCGACGGGAACGGGCAGTACTTC
CASSQVDGNGQYF
>once|TRBD2|TRBJ2-3|TRBV7-2
TGTGCCAGCAGTGGAGCGGGGTCAACAGATACGCAGTATTTT
CASSGAGSTDTQYF
>NA|NA|TRBJ2-7|TRBV7-9
TGTGCCAGCAGCTTGGCTCCCACAGGGTTCGAGGGCGAGCAGTACTTC
CASSLAPTGFEGEQYF
>NA|TRBD1|TRBJ1-1|TRBV27
TGTGCCAGCCGCCTCGGGACAGGGAGCACTGAAGCTTTCTTT
CASRLGTGSTEAFF
>NA|NA|TRBJ2-5|TRBV6-1
TGTGCCAGCAGTGAAGGGATAGGGGAAGAGACCCAGTACTTC
CASSEGIGEETQYF
>NA|TRBD1|TRBJ1-2|TRBV25-1
TGTGCCAGCAGAGACAGGGGAAGTAACTATGGCTACACCTTC
CASRDRGSNYGYTF
>NA|NA|TRBJ1-3|TRBV6-5
TGTGCCAGCAGTTACTCTGAGGCGGGTTCTGGAAACACCATATATTTT
CASSYSEAGSGNTIYF
>NA|NA|TRBJ2-5|TRBV7-8
TGTGCCAGCAGCTTAGCGCTAGACAGTCAAGAGACCCAGTACTTC
CASSLALDSQETQYF
>NA|NA|TRBJ2-7|TRBV28
TGTGCCAGCAGTTTATATCGGGGGAAGGCCGCCGAGCAGTACTTC
CASSLYRGKAAEQYF
>NA|NA|TRBJ1-2|TRBV6-6
TGTGCCAGCAGTTACTCAGGGGGGGCTGGGGACTATGGCTACACCTTC
CASSYSGGAGDYGYTF
>NA|NA|TRBJ2-2|TRBV6-1
TGTGCCAGCTCGTATGCCGGGGAGCTGTTTTTT
CASSYAGELFF
>NA|NA|TRBJ1-2|TRBV5-6
TGTGCCAGCAGCTTAGAGTCGCAGGGGCACTATGGCTACACCTTC
CASSLESQGHYGYTF
>NA|TRBD1|TRBJ2-5|TRBV28
TGTGCCAGCAGTTTTCCGGGACAGGGCAGTCAAGAGACCCAGTACTTC
CASSFPGQGSQETQYF
>NA|NA|TRBJ2-7|TRBV19
TGTGCCAGTGGAGGCGACGGCGACTACGAGCAGTACTTC
CASGGDGDYEQYF
>NA|NA|TRBJ1-5|TRBV5-1
TGCGCCAGCAGCTTGGAATACGGGAATCAGCCCCAGCATTTT
CASSLEYGNQPQHF
>NA|TRBD1|TRBJ1-2|TRBV6-6
TGTGCCAGCAGCCGACAGGGGTCCGACTATGGCTACACCTTC
CASSRQGSDYGYTF
>NA|TRBD1|TRBJ2-5|TRBV18
TGTGCCAGCTCACCACGGCAGGGGGCTGAGACCCAGTACTTC
CASSPRQGAETQYF
>once|NA|TRBJ2-5|TRBV2
TGTGCCAGCAGTCTAAATCAACAGGGTGTCGGAGAGACCCAGTACTTC
CASSLNQQGVGETQYF
>NA|TRBD2|TRBJ2-5|TRBV13
TGTGCCAGCAGTCCCTACCCGGGAGGCCAAGAGACCCAGTACTTC
CASSPYPGGQETQYF
>NA|NA|TRBJ1-6|TRBV6-5
TGTGCCAGCAGTTCCCGGAGATCACCCCTCCACTTT
CASSSRRSPLHF